The source of this T cell receptor (beta chain) is a study of shared clonotypes between healthy human individuals. Whole-study findings and limits: Even with large depth, rarefaction showed that sorted-subset sequencing was incomplete. Sampling covered nothing but blood. Tissue TCR repertoires likely differ from those found in blood.

Trimming removed 3 bases from V and 6 bases from J; junction bases left unmatched: 10. The CDR3 totals 14 residues. CDR1 is GTSNPN, CDR2 SVGIG, per germline (reference sequence). A note on this clone: Antigen unknown.

Sequencing was performed with immunoSEQ multiplex PCR; in TCRdb, only in-frame clones are kept and a portion is missing. The sample lists some 1.5 million clones, roughly 96% occurring once. The TCR comes from a man aged 25-40 years in good health. The rearrangement joins TRBV30 to TRBJ2-7; 8 positions match TRBD1. The specimen sequenced was naive CD4+ T cells sorted from blood. The subset was: CD45RA+ positively selected. This CDR3 reads CAWRGQGVASEQYF. CDR3 coding DNA: TGTGCCTGGAGAGGACAGGGCGTGGCGAGCGAGCAGTACTTC.